This T cell receptor beta chain was profiled in a study of blood T cell repertoires in COVID-19. Study overall: COVID-19 samples collected from the United States, Italy and Spain covered acute and convalescent phases. T cells, B-cell-depleted T cells, or PBMCs supplied cDNA or gDNA.

Recruits, aged about 18 to 95 years, lived in 24 US areas. Participant-reported clinical history was the basis for cohort assignment. Method: immunoSEQ multiplex PCR; TCRdb's copy keeps in-frame clones and lacks some. The sample yields around 300,000 clones, around nine tenths seen once. Sequenced material: PBMCs or T cells enriched from blood (not recorded which). The TCR sequence derives from a woman between 35 and 50 years old who had recovered from COVID-19.

This CDR3 is CASSSILKQDSTKQYF. The DNA of the CDR3 is TGTGCCAGCAGTTCGATATTAAAGCAAGACTCTACGAAGCAGTACTTC. The J gene is TRBJ2-7, the V gene TRBV28, with D hard to call. Trimming cost V 4 bases and J 8 bases, with 24 bases left between them. This CDR3 spans 16 amino acids. Per the germline V gene, CDR1 is MDHEN and CDR2 is SYDVKM.